This record concerns one TCR beta chain sequence. Its specificity is not known. The V end lost 1 base, the J end lost 5 bases, and 12 bases lay between the germline ends. The CDR3 length is 15 residues. The germline CDR1 and CDR2 sequences are SGHNT and YYREEE (reference sequence). These data come from a study of OX40 agonist ivuxolimab in advanced cancers. Study-level information: The patients' treatment was ivuxolimab, an agonistic anti-OX40 (CD134) antibody. Study conclusions and caveats: Antigens targeted by the expanded peripheral T cells were not determined.

Sequencing was performed with immunoSEQ multiplex PCR; in TCRdb, only in-frame clones are kept and a portion is missing. This sample carries about 110,000 clones, under 95% of them seen once, and the ten largest clones take 0.5% to 0.8%. Peripheral blood came from all dose cohorts at three timepoints. Source: CD4+ or CD8+ T cells sorted from blood, taken in a trial of the OX40 agonist ivuxolimab. This chain links TRBV5-4 with TRBJ2-2, with D perhaps matching TRBD2 (5 bases). This clonotype was obtained from an adult with an advanced solid tumor such as melanoma, head and neck, liver or kidney cancer. The CDR3 spells CASSLISPGTGELFF. DNA of the CDR3: TGTGCCAGCAGCTTGATCTCCCCGGGGACCGGGGAGCTGTTTTTT.